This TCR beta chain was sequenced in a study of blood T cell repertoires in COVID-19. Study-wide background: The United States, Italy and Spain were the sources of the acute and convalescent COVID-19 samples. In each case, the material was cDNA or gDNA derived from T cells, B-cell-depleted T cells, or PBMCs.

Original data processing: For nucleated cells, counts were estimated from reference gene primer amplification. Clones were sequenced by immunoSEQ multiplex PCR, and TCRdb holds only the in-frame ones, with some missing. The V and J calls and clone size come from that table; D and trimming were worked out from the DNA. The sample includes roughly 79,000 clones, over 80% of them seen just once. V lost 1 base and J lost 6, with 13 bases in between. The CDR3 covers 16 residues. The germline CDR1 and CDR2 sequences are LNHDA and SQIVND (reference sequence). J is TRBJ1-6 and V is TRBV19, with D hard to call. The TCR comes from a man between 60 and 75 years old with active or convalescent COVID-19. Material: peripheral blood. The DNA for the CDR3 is TGTGCCAGTAGTATAGGGGAGACAAACATTAATTCACCCCTCCACTTT. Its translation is CASSIGETNINSPLHF.